Following are 3 T cell receptor beta chains from one sample sequenced in a study of PD-L1 blockade in urothelial cancer. Clones were read by immunoSEQ multiplex PCR, and TCRdb kept only the in-frame ones, dropping some. The sample holds more than 40,000 clones, 70% to 90% seen once. Here the sequenced sample was PBMCs, taken around atezolizumab (anti-PD-L1) treatment. The origin of the receptors is a woman in her sixties with urothelial cancer.

The chain has TRBV5-3 and TRBJ2-3; D ambiguous. TRBV5-3 has ORF status, its function being uncertain. The CDR3 runs 12 residues. Trimming cost V 4 bases and J 2 bases, with 5 bases left between them. CDR3 nucleotide sequence: TGTGCCAGAAGCCGTCCCACAGATACGCAGTATTTT. Protein sequence: CARSRPTDTQYF.

V and J are TRBV5-1 and TRBJ2-2; D is possibly TRBD2 (5 bases). Looked up from germline, CDR1 is SGHRS and CDR2 is YFSETQ. The CDR3 runs 15 residues. V lost 1 base and J lost 5, with 12 bases in between. The CDR3 region has the DNA TGCGCCAGCAGCTTGCGCACAGAGGGAACCGGGGAGCTGTTTTTT. Translated, it gives CASSLRTEGTGELFF.

J is TRBJ2-6 and V is TRBV2, with 9 nucleotides matching TRBD1. The CDR3 contains 17 residues. Germline assignment: CDR1 SNHLY and CDR2 FYNNEI. J was trimmed by 3 bases and V by 5 bases; bases with no gene match: 8. Written as DNA, the CDR3 is TGTGCCAGCAGTCCGGGACAGGGCTCCGATGGGGCCAACGTCCTGACTTTC. Protein: CASSPGQGSDGANVLTF.